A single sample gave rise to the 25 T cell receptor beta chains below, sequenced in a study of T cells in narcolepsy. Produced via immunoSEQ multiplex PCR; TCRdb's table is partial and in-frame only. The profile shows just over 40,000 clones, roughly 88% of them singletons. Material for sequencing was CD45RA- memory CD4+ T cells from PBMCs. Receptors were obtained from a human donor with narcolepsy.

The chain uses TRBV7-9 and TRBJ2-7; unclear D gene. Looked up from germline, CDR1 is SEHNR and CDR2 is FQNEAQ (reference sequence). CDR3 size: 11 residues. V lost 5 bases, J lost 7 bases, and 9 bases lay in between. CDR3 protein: CASSPLREQYF. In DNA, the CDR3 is TGTGCCAGCAGCCCCCTGCGGGAGCAGTACTTC.

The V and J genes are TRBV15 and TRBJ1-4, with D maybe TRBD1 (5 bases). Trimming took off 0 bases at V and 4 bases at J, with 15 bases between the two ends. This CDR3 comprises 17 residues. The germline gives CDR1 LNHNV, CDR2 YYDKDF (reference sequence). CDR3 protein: CATSRDSSGTGNEKLFF. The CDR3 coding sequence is TGTGCCACCAGCAGAGATTCGTCAGGGACCGGTAATGAAAAACTGTTTTTT.

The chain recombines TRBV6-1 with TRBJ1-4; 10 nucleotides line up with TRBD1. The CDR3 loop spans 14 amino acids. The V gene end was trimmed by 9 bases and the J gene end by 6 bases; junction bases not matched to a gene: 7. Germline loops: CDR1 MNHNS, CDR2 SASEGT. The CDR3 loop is CARGTGVSDEKLFF. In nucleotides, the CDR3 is TGTGCCAGGGGGACAGGGGTTTCAGATGAAAAACTGTTTTTT.

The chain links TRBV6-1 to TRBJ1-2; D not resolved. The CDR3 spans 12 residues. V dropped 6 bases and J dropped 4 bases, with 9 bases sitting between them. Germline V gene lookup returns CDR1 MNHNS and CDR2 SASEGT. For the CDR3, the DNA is TGTGCCAGCAGAACAGCAGTCTATGGCTACACCTTC. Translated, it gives CASRTAVYGYTF.

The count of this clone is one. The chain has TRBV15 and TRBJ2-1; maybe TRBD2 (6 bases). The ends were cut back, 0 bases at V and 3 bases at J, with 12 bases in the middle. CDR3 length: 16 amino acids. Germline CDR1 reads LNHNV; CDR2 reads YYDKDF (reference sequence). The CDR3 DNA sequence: TGTGCCACCAGCAGAGATAAGGGACTCGGCTACAATGAGCAGTTCTTC. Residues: CATSRDKGLGYNEQFF.

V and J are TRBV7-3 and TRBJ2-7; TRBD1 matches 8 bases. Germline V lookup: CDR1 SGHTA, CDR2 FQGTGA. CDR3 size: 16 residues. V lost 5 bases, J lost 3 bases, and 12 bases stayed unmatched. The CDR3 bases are TGTGCCAGCAGCACAGTTCGGGGACAGGAGTACTACGAGCAGTACTTC. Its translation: CASSTVRGQEYYEQYF.

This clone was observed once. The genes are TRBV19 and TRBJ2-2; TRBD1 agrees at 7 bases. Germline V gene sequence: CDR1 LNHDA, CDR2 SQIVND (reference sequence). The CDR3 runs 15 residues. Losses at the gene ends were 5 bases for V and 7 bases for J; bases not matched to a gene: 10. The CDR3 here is CASSPSRQGGGELFF. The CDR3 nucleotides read TGTGCCAGTAGTCCCTCCCGACAGGGTGGCGGGGAGCTGTTTTTT.

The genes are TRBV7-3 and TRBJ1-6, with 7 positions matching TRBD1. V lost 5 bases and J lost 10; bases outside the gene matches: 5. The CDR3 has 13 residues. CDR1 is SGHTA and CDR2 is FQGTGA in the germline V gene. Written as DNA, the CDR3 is TGTGCCAGCAGCGCAGGACAGGAATCACCCCTCCACTTT. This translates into CASSAGQESPLHF.

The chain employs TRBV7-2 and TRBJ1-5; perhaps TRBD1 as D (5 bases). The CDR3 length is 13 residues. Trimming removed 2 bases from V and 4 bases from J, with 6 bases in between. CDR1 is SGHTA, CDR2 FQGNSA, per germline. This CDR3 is CASSLQGNQPQHF. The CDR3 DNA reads TGTGCCAGCAGCTTACAGGGAAATCAGCCCCAGCATTTT. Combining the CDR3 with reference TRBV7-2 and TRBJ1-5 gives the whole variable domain GAGVSQSPSNKVTEKGKDVELRCDPISGHTALYWYRQSLGQGLEFLIYFQGNSAPDKSGLPSDRFSAERTGGSVSTLTIQRTQQEDSAVYLCASSLQGNQPQHFGDGTRLSIL.

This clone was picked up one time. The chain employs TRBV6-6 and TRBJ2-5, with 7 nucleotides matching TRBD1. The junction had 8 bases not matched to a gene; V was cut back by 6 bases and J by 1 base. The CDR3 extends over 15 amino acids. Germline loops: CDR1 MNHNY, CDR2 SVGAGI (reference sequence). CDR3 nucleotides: TGTGCCAGCAGCCTAGGGGGCACCATCCAAGAGACCCAGTACTTC. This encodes CASSLGGTIQETQYF.

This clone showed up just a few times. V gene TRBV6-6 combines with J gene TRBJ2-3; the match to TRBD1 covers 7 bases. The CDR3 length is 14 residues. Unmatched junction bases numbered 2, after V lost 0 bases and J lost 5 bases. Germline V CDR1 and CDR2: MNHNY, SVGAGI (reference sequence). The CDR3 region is CASSYSGQRDTQYF. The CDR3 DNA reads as TGTGCCAGCAGTTACTCGGGACAGCGAGATACGCAGTATTTT.

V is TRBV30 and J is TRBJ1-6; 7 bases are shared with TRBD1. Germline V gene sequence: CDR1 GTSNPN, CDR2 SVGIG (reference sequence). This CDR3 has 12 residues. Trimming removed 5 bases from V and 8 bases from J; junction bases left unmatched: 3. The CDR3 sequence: CAWDREDSPLHF. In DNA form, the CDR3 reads TGTGCCTGGGACAGGGAGGATTCACCCCTCCACTTT. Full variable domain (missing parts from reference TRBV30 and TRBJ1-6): SQTIHQWPATLVQPVGSPLSLECTVEGTSNPNLYWYRQAAGRGLQLLFYSVGIGQISSEVPQNLSASRPQDRQFILSSKKLLLSDSGFYLCAWDREDSPLHFGNGTRLTVT.

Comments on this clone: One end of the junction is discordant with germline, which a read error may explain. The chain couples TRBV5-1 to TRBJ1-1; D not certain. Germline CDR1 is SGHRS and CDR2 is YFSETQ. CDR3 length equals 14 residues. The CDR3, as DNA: TGCGCCAGCGGCTTCGGGTTTCGGAAGGATGAAGCTTTCTTT. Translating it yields CASGFGFRKDEAFF.

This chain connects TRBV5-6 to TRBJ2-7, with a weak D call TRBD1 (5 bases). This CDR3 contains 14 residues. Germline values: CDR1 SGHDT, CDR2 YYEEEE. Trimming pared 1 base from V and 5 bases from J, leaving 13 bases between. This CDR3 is CASSLYQGENEQYF. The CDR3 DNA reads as TGTGCCAGCAGCTTGTATCAGGGTGAGAACGAGCAGTACTTC.

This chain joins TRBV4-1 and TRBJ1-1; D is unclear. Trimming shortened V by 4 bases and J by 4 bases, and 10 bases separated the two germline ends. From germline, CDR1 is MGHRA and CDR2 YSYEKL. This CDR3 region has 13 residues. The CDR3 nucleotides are TGCGCCAGCAGCCTCCAGCACCGCACTGAAGCTTTCTTT. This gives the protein CASSLQHRTEAFF.

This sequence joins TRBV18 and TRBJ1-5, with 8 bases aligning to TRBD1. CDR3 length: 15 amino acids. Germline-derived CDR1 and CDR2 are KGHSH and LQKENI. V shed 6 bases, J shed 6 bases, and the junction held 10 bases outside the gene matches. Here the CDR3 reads CASSLGQGPSQPQHF. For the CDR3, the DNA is TGTGCCAGCTCCCTCGGACAGGGACCGAGTCAGCCCCAGCATTTT.

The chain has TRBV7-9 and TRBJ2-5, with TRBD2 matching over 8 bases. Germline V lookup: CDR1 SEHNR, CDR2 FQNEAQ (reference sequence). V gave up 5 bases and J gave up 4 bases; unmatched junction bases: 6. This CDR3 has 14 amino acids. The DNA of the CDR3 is TGTGCCAGCAGCATTAGCGGGGCGGGAGAGACCCAGTACTTC. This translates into CASSISGAGETQYF.

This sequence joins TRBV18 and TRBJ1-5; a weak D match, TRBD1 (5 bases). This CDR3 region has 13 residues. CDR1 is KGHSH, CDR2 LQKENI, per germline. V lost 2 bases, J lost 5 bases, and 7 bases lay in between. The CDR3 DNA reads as TGTGCCAGCTCACCAAAACAGGATCAGCCCCAGCATTTT. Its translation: CASSPKQDQPQHF.

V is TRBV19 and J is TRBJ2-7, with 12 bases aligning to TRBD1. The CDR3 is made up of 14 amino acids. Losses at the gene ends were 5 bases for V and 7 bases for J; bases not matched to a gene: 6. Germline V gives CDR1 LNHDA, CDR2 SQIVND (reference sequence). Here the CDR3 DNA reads TGTGCCAGTAGTCCGGGACAGGGGGCAAAAGAGCAGTACTTC. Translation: CASSPGQGAKEQYF.

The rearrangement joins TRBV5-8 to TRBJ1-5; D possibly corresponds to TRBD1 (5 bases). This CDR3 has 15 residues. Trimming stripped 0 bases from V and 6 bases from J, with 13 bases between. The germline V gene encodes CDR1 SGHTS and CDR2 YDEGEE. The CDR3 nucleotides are TGTGCCAGCAGCTTGGGGGGCTCGCGGGGTCAGCCCCAGCATTTT. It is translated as CASSLGGSRGQPQHF.

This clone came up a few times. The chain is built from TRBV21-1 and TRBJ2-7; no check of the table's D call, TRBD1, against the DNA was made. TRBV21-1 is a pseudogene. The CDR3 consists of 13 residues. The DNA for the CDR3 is TGTGCCAGCGCCGGGACAGGGGGATACGAGCAGTACTTC. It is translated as CASAGTGGYEQYF.

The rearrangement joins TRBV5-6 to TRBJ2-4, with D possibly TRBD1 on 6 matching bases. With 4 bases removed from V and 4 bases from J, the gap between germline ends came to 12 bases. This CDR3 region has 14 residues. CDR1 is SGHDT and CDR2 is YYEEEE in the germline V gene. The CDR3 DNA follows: TGTGCCAGCAGCAGTACCGGGACAAAAAACATTCAGTACTTC. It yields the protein CASSSTGTKNIQYF.

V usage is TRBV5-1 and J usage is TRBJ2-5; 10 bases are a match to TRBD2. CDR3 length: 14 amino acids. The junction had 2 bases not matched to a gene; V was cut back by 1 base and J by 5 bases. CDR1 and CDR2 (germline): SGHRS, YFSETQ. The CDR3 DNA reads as TGCGCCAGCAGCTTGACTAGCGGGAAGGAGACCCAGTACTTC. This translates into CASSLTSGKETQYF.

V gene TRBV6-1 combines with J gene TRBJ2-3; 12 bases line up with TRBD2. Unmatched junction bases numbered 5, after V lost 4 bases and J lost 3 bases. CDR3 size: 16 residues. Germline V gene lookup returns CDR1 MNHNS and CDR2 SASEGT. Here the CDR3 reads CASSVRLAGVTDTQYF. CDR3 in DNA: TGTGCCAGCAGTGTTAGACTAGCGGGAGTGACAGATACGCAGTATTTT.

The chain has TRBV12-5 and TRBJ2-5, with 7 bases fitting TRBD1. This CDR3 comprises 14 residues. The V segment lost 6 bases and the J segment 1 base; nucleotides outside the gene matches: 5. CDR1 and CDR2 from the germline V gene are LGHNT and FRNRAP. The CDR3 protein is CASGLGTAQETQYF. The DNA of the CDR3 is TGTGCTAGTGGCCTCGGGACAGCCCAAGAGACCCAGTACTTC.